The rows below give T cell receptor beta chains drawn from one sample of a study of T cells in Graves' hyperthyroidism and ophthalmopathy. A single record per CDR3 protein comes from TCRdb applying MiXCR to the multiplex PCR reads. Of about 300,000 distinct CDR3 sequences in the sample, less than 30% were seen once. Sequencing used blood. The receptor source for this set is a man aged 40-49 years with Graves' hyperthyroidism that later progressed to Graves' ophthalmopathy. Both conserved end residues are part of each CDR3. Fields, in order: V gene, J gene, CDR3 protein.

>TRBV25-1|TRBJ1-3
CASCRPLLSGNTIYF
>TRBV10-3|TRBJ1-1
CATGTGLLNTEAFF
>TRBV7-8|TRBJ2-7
CASSPGFRNYEQYF
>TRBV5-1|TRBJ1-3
CASSLGASGSLGNTIYF
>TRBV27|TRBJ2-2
CASSRATGELFF
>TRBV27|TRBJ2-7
CASSLSWPGGAYEQYF
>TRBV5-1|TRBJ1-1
CASSEGAGWDTEAFF
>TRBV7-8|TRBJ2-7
CASSREREALYEQYF
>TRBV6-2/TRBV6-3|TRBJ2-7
CASSSQGASSYEQYF
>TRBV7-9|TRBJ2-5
CASSPSWGRETQYF
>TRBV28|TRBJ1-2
CASSGAYGYTF
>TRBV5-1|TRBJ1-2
CASSKGLGYGYTF
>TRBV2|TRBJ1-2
CASSEYGGHGYTF
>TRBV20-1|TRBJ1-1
CSAEEGGTNTEAFF
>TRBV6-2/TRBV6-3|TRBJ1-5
CASSKGRVNQPQHF
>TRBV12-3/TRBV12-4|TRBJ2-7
CASSLYRSYEQYF
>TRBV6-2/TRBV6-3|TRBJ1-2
CASSTLVRSYGYTF
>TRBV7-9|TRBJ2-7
CASSLLAGGPDEQYF
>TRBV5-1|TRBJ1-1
CASSVGSSNTEAFF
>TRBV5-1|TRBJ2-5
CASSIHRVETQYF
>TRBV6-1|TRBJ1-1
CASSGRGGSTEAFF
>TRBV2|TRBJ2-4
CASSSQAGERKSEAKNIQYF
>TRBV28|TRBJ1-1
CASSFSGGEAFF
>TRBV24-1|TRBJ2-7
CATSDSLAANSYEQYF
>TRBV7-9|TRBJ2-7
CASSRTGWAYEQYF
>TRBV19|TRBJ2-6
CASMELSGANVLTF
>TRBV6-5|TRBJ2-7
CASSYEQGRTYEQYF
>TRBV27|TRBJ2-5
CASSLGLAANQETQYF
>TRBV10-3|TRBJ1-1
CAISRTVNTEAFF
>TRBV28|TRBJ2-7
CASSPHGLGVSDYEQYF
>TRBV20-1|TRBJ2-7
CSAPRGLAGGEQYF
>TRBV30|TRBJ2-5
CAWSGTIGETQYF
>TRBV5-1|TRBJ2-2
CASSLYGQGLFTGELFF
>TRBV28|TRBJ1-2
CASSLGTGDYGYTF
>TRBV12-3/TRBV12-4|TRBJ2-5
CASSLGFRETQYF
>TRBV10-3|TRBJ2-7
CAIRETGIIPYEQYF
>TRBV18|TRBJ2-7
CASSLEAGLTRHVSYEQYF
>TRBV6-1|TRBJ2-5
CASRLPGPTQYF
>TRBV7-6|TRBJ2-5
CASTKLVAGVGETQYF
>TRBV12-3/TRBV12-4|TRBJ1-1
CASSTGRMNTEAFF
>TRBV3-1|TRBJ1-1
CASSPPGGRLFAFF
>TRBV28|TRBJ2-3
CASEHDSNRPDTQYF
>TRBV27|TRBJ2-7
CASSPSTTASYEQYF
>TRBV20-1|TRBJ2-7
CSASGGTSPYEQYF
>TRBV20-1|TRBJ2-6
CSARSGGSGTSGANVLTF
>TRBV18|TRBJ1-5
CASSPFRGGTNQPQHF
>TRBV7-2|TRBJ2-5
CASSLAEGAQYF
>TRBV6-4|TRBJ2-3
CASSPRTSGDPDTQYF
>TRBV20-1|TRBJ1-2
CSARTGSGYTF
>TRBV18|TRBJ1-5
CASSTGTGVGQPQHF
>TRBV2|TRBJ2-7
CASSLGLAGGREQYF
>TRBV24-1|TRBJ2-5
CATSWRVGRETQYF
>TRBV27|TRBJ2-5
CASSEGHFQETQYF
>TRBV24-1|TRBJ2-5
CATSDQREGQETQYF
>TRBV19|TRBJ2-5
CASSISGRQETQYF